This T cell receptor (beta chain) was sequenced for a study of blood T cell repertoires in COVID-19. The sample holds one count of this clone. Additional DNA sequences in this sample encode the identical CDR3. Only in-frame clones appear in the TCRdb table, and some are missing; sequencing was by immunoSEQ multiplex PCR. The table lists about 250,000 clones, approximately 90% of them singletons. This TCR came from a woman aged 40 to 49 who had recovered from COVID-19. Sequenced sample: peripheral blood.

The CDR3 protein is CSVGGLATDTQYF. The CDR3 nucleotides read TGCAGCGTTGGAGGGCTAGCCACAGATACGCAGTATTTT. This rearrangement joins TRBV29-1 to TRBJ2-3; the D gene is possibly TRBD2 (5 bases). V was clipped by 4 bases and J by 2 bases, with 10 bases between them. CDR3 length: 13 residues. Germline V gene lookup returns CDR1 SQVTM and CDR2 ANQGSEA.